Each of the 29 T cell receptor beta chains below was sequenced from the same sample in a study of cytomegalovirus exposure and HLA in healthy donors. Assay used: immunoSEQ multiplex PCR; TCRdb lists only in-frame clones, some missing. The sample has about 150,000 clones, more than 70% seen once. Material: PBMCs. All receptors come from a man aged 18 to 35 in good health and CMV-seronegative.

V is TRBV27 and J is TRBJ2-1, with a weak D call TRBD2 (6 bases). In germline, CDR1 is MNHEY, CDR2 SMNVEV (reference sequence). The CDR3 contains 16 residues. Trimming pared 5 bases from V and 2 bases from J, leaving 16 bases between. CDR3 sequence reads: CASSPSGGVAYNEQFF. The CDR3 nucleotides read TGTGCCAGCAGTCCCTCCGGAGGGGTTGCCTACAATGAGCAGTTCTTC.

V is TRBV4-1 and J is TRBJ2-5; D is perhaps TRBD2 (5 bases). Trimming removed 5 bases at V and 9 bases at J, with 22 bases between. The CDR3 is made up of 15 amino acids. CDR1 MGHRA and CDR2 YSYEKL come from the germline V gene. In DNA form, the CDR3 reads TGCGCCAGCAGCTCGGTGGTTTTTGGTGGGGAGCCCCAGTACTTC. Encoded protein: CASSSVVFGGEPQYF.

The chain combines TRBV25-1 with TRBJ2-3, with TRBD2 matching 11 bases. The CDR3 totals 16 residues. The junction had 9 bases not matched to a gene; V was cut back by 4 bases and J by 6 bases. Germline loops: CDR1 MGHDK, CDR2 SYGVNS. The DNA for the CDR3 is TGTGCCAGCAGTGGTAGCGGGGGGGCTCTCTCTGATACGCAGTATTTT. It translates to CASSGSGGALSDTQYF.

The CDR3 region is CASSSRTGWQPQHF. The CDR3, as DNA: TGTGCCAGCAGCTCTAGGACAGGCTGGCAGCCCCAGCATTTT. The V call is TRBV7-2, the J call TRBJ1-5, with 7 nucleotides matching TRBD1. CDR1 and CDR2 from the germline V gene are SGHTA and FQGNSA. J gave up 7 bases and V 4 bases, and 7 bases lay outside the gene matches. The CDR3 extends over 14 amino acids.

The genes are TRBV5-1 and TRBJ2-7; 9 bases agree with TRBD2. The junction had 6 bases not matched to a gene; V was cut back by 4 bases and J by 4 bases. The CDR3 contains 14 residues. Germline V gene sequence: CDR1 SGHRS, CDR2 YFSETQ. This CDR3 is CASSPTGLAYEQYV. The CDR3 nucleotides read TGCGCCAGCAGCCCAACGGGACTAGCTTACGAGCAGTACGTC.

CDR3 bases: TGTGCCAGCAGCACCGGGACAGGGGGCGACGAGCAGTACTTC. Its translation: CASSTGTGGDEQYF. V usage is TRBV21-1 and J usage is TRBJ2-7; the D call TRBD1 from the table was never checked on the DNA. TRBV21-1 is a known pseudogene. This CDR3 spans 14 amino acids.

The V call is TRBV7-2, the J call TRBJ2-7; TRBD1 agrees at 8 bases. CDR1 SGHTA and CDR2 FQGNSA come from the germline V gene. The length of the CDR3 is 14 residues. With V trimmed by 5 bases and J by 2 bases, 5 bases remained unmatched. This CDR3 is CASSRGTGAYEQYF. CDR3 coding DNA: TGTGCCAGCAGCCGTGGGACAGGAGCCTACGAGCAGTACTTC.

V usage is TRBV6-6 and J usage is TRBJ2-7, with a weak D call TRBD2 (5 bases). V was trimmed by 8 bases and J by 0 bases, leaving 14 bases between them. Per germline, CDR1 MNHNY and CDR2 SVGAGI (reference sequence). CDR3 length equals 14 residues. This CDR3 reads CASRGGTYSYEQYV. Here the CDR3 DNA reads TGTGCCAGCCGAGGAGGAACCTACTCCTACGAGCAGTACGTC.

The chain carries TRBV18 and TRBJ1-1, with D possibly TRBD1 on 6 matching bases. The CDR3 is made up of 16 amino acids. V dropped 3 bases and J dropped 5 bases, with 19 bases sitting between them. CDR1 is KGHSH and CDR2 is LQKENI in the germline V gene. CDR3 sequence (DNA): TGTGCCAGCTCACCCGCTGAACAGGGAATTGGGACTGAAGCTTTCTTT. Protein product: CASSPAEQGIGTEAFF.

The chain employs TRBV5-1 and TRBJ2-7, with D perhaps matching TRBD2 (6 bases). The V gene lost 3 bases and the J gene lost 5 bases, with 21 bases spanning the gap. The CDR3 contains 16 residues. Germline V gives CDR1 SGHRS, CDR2 YFSETQ. CDR3 coding DNA: TGCGCCAGCAGCTCTGTCAGCGGGCGTGATAAGGACGAGCAGTACTTC. Amino acids: CASSSVSGRDKDEQYF. Variable domain in full (rest from reference TRBV5-1 and TRBJ2-7): KAGVTQTPRYLIKTRGQQVTLSCSPISGHRSVSWYQQTPGQGLQFLFEYFSETQRNKGNFPGRFSGRQFSNSRSEMNVSTLELGDSALYLCASSSVSGRDKDEQYFGPGTRLTVT.

The chain couples TRBV10-2 to TRBJ2-5; 9 bases agree with TRBD2. Unmatched junction bases numbered 2, after V lost 2 bases and J lost 1 base. CDR1 WSHSY and CDR2 SAAADI come from the germline V gene. The CDR3 consists of 15 residues. The CDR3 reads CASSEASGAQETQYF. CDR3 nucleotide sequence: TGCGCCAGCAGTGAGGCTAGCGGGGCCCAAGAGACCCAGTACTTC.

The chain combines TRBV4-1 with TRBJ2-2; D ambiguous. CDR3 size: 12 residues. CDR1 and CDR2 (germline): MGHRA, YSYEKL. V dropped 4 bases and J dropped 7 bases, with 7 bases sitting between them. CDR3 DNA sequence: TGCGCCAGCAGCCCGCCCGGCGGGGAGCTGTTTTTT. Amino acids: CASSPPGGELFF.

The DNA of the CDR3 is TGTGCCAGCAGTGAAGGAGGCCGGGACAGAAGGTATCAGCCCCAGCATTTT. Translated: CASSEGGRDRRYQPQHF. J is TRBJ1-5 and V is TRBV2, with 7 bases fitting TRBD1. The CDR3 covers 17 residues. Trimming removed 1 base from V and 5 bases from J; junction bases left unmatched: 11. Germline lookup yields CDR1 SNHLY and CDR2 FYNNEI.

This chain links TRBV5-4 with TRBJ2-6, with TRBD1 matching 11 bases. Germline CDR1 SGHNT, CDR2 YYREEE (reference sequence). The CDR3 totals 17 residues. Trimming at V came to 7 bases and at J to 1 base, leaving 7 bases not matched to a gene. The CDR3 nucleotides read TGTGCCAGCGGTCGGACAGGGGGCGGATCTGGGGCCAACGTCCTGACTTTC. It yields the protein CASGRTGGGSGANVLTF. Full variable domain (rest looked up from reference TRBV5-4 and TRBJ2-6): ETGVTQSPTHLIKTRGQQVTLRCSSQSGHNTVSWYQQALGQGPQFIFQYYREEENGRGNFPPRFSGLQFPNYSSELNVNALELDDSALYLCASGRTGGGSGANVLTFGAGSRLTVL.

The V call is TRBV7-8, the J call TRBJ1-2, with D possibly being TRBD1 (6 bases). The germline V and J ends were trimmed by 4 bases and 2 bases, with 17 bases remaining between them. CDR1 and CDR2 (germline): SGHVS, FQNEAQ. The CDR3 consists of 16 residues. CDR3 nucleotide sequence: TGTGCCAGCAGCTCTCGACCACAGGGCTCGAACTATGGCTACACCTTC. Protein: CASSSRPQGSNYGYTF.

This chain connects TRBV6-9 to TRBJ1-5, with 8 bases aligning to TRBD1. The germline V gene encodes CDR1 MNHGY and CDR2 SVAAGI. The CDR3 loop spans 19 amino acids. V lost 2 bases to trimming and J lost 2 bases; unmatched junction nucleotides: 14. The CDR3 DNA reads TGTGCCAGCAGTTATCATCGAGGGCAGGGGGCTTTTGGCAATCAGCCCCAGCATTTT. This translates into CASSYHRGQGAFGNQPQHF.

The genes are TRBV11-2 and TRBJ2-2; D is possibly TRBD2 (6 bases). V was shortened by 2 bases and J by 8 bases, with 15 bases between the two germline ends. This CDR3 has 15 amino acids. Germline V gene lookup returns CDR1 SGHAT and CDR2 FQNNGV. CDR3 nucleotides: TGTGCCAGCAGCTTATCCCCTAGCGCTATAGGGGAGCTGTTTTTT. Its translation: CASSLSPSAIGELFF.

CDR3 sequence (DNA): TGTGCCAGCAGTTCCAGGAAAAACTATGGCTACACCTTC. As protein: CASSSRKNYGYTF. V and J are TRBV28 and TRBJ1-2; D is undetermined. With 4 bases removed from V and 2 bases from J, the gap between germline ends came to 8 bases. Germline CDR1 reads MDHEN; CDR2 reads SYDVKM. The CDR3 has 13 amino acids.

This clone occurred many times. J is TRBJ2-2 and V is TRBV14, with TRBD2 as a possible D gene (5 bases). The germline gives CDR1 SGHDN, CDR2 FVKESK. Trimming removed 7 bases at V and 5 bases at J, with 11 bases between. The CDR3 length is 13 residues. The CDR3 loop is CASNGLSTGELFF. As DNA, the CDR3 is TGTGCCAGCAACGGACTCTCGACCGGGGAGCTGTTTTTT.

This chain connects TRBV6-1 to TRBJ2-1; TRBD1 aligns across 9 bases. Germline V gene data show CDR1 as MNHNS and CDR2 as SASEGT. After removal of 4 bases from V and 8 bases from J, the junction contained 9 bases not matched to a gene. There are 15 residues in the CDR3. The chain's CDR3 is CASSGGTGSGHEQFF. The CDR3 DNA reads as TGTGCCAGCAGTGGGGGGACAGGGTCAGGCCATGAGCAGTTCTTC.

CDR3: CSVEQGTGELFF. In DNA form, the CDR3 reads TGCAGCGTTGAACAGGGAACCGGGGAGCTGTTTTTT. The chain combines TRBV29-1 with TRBJ2-2, with a tentative D call TRBD1 (5 bases). This CDR3 is built from 12 residues. Germline-derived CDR1 and CDR2 are SQVTM and ANQGSEA. Trimming pared 2 bases from V and 5 bases from J, leaving 6 bases between.

This clone was observed a single time. The chain has TRBV2 and TRBJ1-1; possibly TRBD1 for D (6 bases). The CDR3 extends over 14 amino acids. The ends were cut back, 6 bases at V and 3 bases at J, with 14 bases in the middle. CDR1 is SNHLY, CDR2 FYNNEI, per germline. Written as DNA, the CDR3 is TGTGCCAGCAGCCTCACAGGGCTCGACACTGAAGCTTTCTTT. Protein sequence: CASSLTGLDTEAFF.

The table lists this clone with a count of one. The rearrangement uses TRBV10-3 and TRBJ2-7; 9 bases align to TRBD1. Trimming cost V 10 bases and J 4 bases; bases outside gene matches: 2. CDR1 is ENHRY, CDR2 SYGVKD, per germline. The CDR3 sequence is 11 residues long. In DNA form, the CDR3 reads TGTGCCACCGGACAGGGGTACGAGCAGTACTTC. This sequence encodes CATGQGYEQYF.

The chain recombines TRBV28 with TRBJ1-3; 10 nucleotides line up with TRBD1. This CDR3 has 14 residues. Unmatched junction bases numbered 6, after V lost 8 bases and J lost 5 bases. Germline V gives CDR1 MDHEN, CDR2 SYDVKM. CDR3 DNA: TGTGCCAGCCAGACAGGGGGCCAACGAAACACCATATATTTT. This translates into CASQTGGQRNTIYF. Supplemented by reference TRBV28 and TRBJ1-3, the full variable domain reads DVKVTQSSRYLVKRTGEKVFLECVQDMDHENMFWYRQDPGLGLRLIYFSYDVKMKEKGDIPEGYSVSREKKERFSLILESASTNQTSMYLCASQTGGQRNTIYFGEGSWLTVV.

The chain is built from TRBV2 and TRBJ1-4; D remains ambiguous. Germline V gives CDR1 SNHLY, CDR2 FYNNEI. The CDR3 has 14 amino acids. V was clipped by 4 bases and J by 2 bases, with 8 bases between them. CDR3 loop: CASSVRLTNEKLFF. CDR3 in DNA: TGTGCCAGCAGTGTAAGACTTACTAATGAAAAACTGTTTTTT.

V is TRBV15 and J is TRBJ2-5; the D gene is possibly TRBD1 (6 bases). The CDR3 extends over 13 amino acids. Germline CDR1 reads LNHNV; CDR2 reads YYDKDF (reference sequence). V dropped 8 bases and J dropped 1 base, with 11 bases sitting between them. CDR3 loop: CATQGTFQETQYF. As DNA, the CDR3 is TGTGCCACCCAAGGGACATTCCAAGAGACCCAGTACTTC.

A single count supports this clone. V and J are TRBV28 and TRBJ1-2, with TRBD1 as a possible D gene (5 bases). The CDR3 extends over 13 amino acids. Germline assignment: CDR1 MDHEN and CDR2 SYDVKM. V lost 3 bases to trimming and J lost 4 bases, with 9 bases between them. The CDR3 loop reads CASSLQGGYGYTF. The CDR3 nucleotides read TGTGCCAGCAGTTTGCAGGGAGGCTATGGCTACACCTTC.

This chain links TRBV7-2 with TRBJ2-1; 12 bases are a match to TRBD2. The germline gives CDR1 SGHTA, CDR2 FQGNSA. The V and J ends lost 5 bases and 6 bases, in that order; junction bases with no gene match: 5. This CDR3 comprises 15 residues. DNA for the CDR3: TGTGCCAGCAGCGGACGACTAGCGGGAGCCAATGAGCAGTTCTTC. Its protein is CASSGRLAGANEQFF.

This clone was recorded only once. The chain carries TRBV5-1 and TRBJ1-5; D may be TRBD1 (5 bases). V lost 2 bases and J lost 1, with 10 bases in between. The germline gives CDR1 SGHRS, CDR2 YFSETQ. There are 15 residues in the CDR3. This CDR3 is CASSFSGESNQPQHF. The CDR3 coding sequence is TGCGCCAGCAGCTTTTCGGGGGAGAGCAATCAGCCCCAGCATTTT.